The sequence of this T cell receptor beta chain was determined in a study of control samples from healthy donors and cancer patients. Germline assignment: CDR1 KGHSH and CDR2 LQKENI. V was shortened by 2 bases and J by 5 bases, with 21 bases between the two germline ends. This CDR3 region has 17 residues. Profiling relied on immunoSEQ multiplex PCR, and the TCRdb table lists in-frame clones only, not all of them. The table includes more than 75,000 clones, less than 85% detected once. This receptor was obtained from a man aged 65 to 85 with lung cancer. The J gene is TRBJ1-1, the V gene TRBV18; TRBD1 might be the D (5 bases). Sequencing used PBMCs. CDR3 nucleotide sequence: TGTGCCAGCTCACCATTGGGGGTCGCGGGAGTTGGGACTGAAGCTTTCTTT. This gives the protein CASSPLGVAGVGTEAFF. Based on the CDR3 plus reference TRBV18 and TRBJ1-1, the full variable domain is NAGVMQNPRHLVRRRGQEARLRCSPMKGHSHVYWYRQLPEEGLKFMVYLQKENIIDESGMPKERFSAEFPKEGPSILRIQQVVRGDSAAYFCASSPLGVAGVGTEAFFGQGTRLTVV.